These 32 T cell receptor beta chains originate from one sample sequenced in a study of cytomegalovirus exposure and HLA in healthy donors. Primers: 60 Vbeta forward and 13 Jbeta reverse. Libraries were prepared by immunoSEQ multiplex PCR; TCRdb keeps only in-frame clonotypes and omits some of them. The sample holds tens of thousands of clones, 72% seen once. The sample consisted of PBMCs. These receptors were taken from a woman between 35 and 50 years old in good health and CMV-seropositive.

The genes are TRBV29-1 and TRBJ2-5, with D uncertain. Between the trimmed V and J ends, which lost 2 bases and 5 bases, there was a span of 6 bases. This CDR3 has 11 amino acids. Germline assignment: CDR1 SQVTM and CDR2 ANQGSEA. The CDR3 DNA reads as TGCAGCGTTGAATACGGGGAGACCCAGTACTTC. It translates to CSVEYGETQYF.

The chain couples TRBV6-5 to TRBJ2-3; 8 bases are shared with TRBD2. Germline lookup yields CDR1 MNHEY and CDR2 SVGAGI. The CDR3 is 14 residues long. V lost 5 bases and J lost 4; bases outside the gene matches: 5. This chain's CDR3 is CASSEVGGADTQYF. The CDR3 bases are TGTGCCAGCAGTGAAGTCGGGGGGGCAGATACGCAGTATTTT.

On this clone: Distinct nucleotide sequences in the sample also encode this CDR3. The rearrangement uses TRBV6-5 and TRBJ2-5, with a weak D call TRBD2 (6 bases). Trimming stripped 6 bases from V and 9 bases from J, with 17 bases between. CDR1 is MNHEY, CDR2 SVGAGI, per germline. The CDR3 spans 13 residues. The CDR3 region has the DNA TGTGCCAGCAGCCTGATCCGGAGGGCGGCCCAGTACTTC. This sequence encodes CASSLIRRAAQYF.

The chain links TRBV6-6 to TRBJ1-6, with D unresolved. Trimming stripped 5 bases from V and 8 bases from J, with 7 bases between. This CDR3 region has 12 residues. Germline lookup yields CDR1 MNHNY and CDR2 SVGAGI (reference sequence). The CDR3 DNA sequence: TGTGCCAGCAGTCCCCCTGATTCACCCCTCCACTTT. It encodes CASSPPDSPLHF.

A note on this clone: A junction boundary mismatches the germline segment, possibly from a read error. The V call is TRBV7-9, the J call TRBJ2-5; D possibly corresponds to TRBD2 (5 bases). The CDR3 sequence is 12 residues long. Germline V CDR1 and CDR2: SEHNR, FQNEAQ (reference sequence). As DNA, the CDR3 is TGTTCCAGCACCGCGGAGGCCGAGACCCAGTACTTC. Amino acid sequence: CSSTAEAETQYF.

Written as DNA, the CDR3 is TGTGCCAGCAGTTACTCGTGGACAGGGGGCAAGGGTGGCTACACCTTC. This sequence encodes CASSYSWTGGKGGYTF. The V and J genes are TRBV6-5 and TRBJ1-2; TRBD1 aligns across 11 bases. The CDR3 covers 16 residues. Germline CDR1 is MNHEY and CDR2 is SVGAGI. The trim removed 0 bases at V and 7 bases at J, leaving 7 bases unmatched.

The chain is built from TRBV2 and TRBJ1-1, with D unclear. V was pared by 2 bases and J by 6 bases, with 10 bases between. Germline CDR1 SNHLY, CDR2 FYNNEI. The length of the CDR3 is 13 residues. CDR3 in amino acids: CASSEIREAEAFF. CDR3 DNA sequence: TGTGCCAGCAGTGAAATTCGGGAAGCTGAAGCTTTCTTT.

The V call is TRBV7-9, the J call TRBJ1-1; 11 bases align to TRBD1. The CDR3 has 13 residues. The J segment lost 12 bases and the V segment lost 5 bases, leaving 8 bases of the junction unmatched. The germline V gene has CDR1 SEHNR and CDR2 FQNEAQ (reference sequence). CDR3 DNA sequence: TGTGCCAGCAGCCCGGGGAGGGACAGGGGGTCTTTCTTT. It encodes CASSPGRDRGSFF.

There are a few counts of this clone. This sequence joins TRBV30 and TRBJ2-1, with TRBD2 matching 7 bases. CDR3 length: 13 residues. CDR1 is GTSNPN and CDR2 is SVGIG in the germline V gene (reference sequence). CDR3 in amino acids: CARVVGGDNEQFF. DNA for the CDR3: TGTGCTAGAGTGGTGGGGGGGGATAATGAGCAGTTCTTC.

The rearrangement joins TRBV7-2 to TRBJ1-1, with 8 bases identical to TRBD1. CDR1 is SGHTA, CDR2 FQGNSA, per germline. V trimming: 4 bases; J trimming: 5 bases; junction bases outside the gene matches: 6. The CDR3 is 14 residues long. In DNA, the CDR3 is TGTGCCAGCAGCTATCGCTACAGGGGGACTGAAGCTTTCTTT. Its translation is CASSYRYRGTEAFF.

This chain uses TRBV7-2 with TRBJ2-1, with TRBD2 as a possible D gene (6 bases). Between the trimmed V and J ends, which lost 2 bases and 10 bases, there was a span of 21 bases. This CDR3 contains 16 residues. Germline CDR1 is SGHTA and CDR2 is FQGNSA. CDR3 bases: TGTGCCAGCAGCTTACAGCCCCCTCTTAAGAGCGGGGAGCAGTTCTTC. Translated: CASSLQPPLKSGEQFF.

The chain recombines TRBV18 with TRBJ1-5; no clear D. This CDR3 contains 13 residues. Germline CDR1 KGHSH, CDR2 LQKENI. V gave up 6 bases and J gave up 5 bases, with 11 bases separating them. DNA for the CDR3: TGTGCCAGCTCTCCCCTAGAGGATCAGCCCCAGCATTTT. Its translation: CASSPLEDQPQHF.

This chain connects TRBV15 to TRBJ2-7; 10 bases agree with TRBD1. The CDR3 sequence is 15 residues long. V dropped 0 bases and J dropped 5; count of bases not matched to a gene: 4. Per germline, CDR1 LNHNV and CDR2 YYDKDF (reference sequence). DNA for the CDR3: TGTGCCACCAGCAGAGAGGGACAGGGGTTCAACGAGCAGTACTTC. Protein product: CATSREGQGFNEQYF.

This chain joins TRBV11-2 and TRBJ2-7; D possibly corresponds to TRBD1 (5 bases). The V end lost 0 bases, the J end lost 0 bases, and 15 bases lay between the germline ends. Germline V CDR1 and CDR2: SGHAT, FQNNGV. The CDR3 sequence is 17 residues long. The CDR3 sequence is CASSLDQGRRYSYEQYF. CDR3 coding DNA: TGTGCCAGCAGCTTAGACCAGGGCCGACGCTACTCCTACGAGCAGTACTTC.

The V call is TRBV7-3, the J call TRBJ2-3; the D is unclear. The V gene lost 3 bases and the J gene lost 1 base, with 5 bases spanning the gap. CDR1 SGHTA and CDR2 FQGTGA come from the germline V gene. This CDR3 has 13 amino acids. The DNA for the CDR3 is TGTGCCAGCAGCTTCCAGGGCACAGATACGCAGTATTTT. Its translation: CASSFQGTDTQYF.

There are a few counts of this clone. CDR3 sequence reads: CASRLTLQETQYF. CDR3 bases: TGTGCCAGCAGACTGACTCTGCAAGAGACCCAGTACTTC. The chain has TRBV28 and TRBJ2-5; D is uncertain. Germline values: CDR1 MDHEN, CDR2 SYDVKM. V was pared by 6 bases and J by 2 bases, with 10 bases between. The CDR3 is 13 amino acids.

CDR3 amino acids: CASSQPVQRLYGYTF. CDR3 sequence (DNA): TGCGCCAGCAGCCAGCCCGTACAACGACTCTATGGCTACACCTTC. The chain uses TRBV4-1 and TRBJ1-2, with D uncertain. In germline, CDR1 is MGHRA, CDR2 YSYEKL. The CDR3 is 15 residues long. V was pared by 3 bases and J by 4 bases, with 15 bases between.

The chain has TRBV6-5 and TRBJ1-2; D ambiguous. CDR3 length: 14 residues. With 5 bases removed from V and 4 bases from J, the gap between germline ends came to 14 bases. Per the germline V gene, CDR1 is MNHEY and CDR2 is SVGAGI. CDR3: CASSEFGVRYGYTF. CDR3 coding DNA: TGTGCCAGCAGTGAATTCGGGGTTCGCTATGGCTACACCTTC.

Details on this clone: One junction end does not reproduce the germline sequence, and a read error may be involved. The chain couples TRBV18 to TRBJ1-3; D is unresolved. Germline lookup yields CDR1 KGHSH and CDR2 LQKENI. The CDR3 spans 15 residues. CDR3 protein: CASSPSTARGKTIYF. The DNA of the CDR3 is TGTGCCAGCTCACCGTCGACGGCGCGAGGAAAGACCATATATTTT.

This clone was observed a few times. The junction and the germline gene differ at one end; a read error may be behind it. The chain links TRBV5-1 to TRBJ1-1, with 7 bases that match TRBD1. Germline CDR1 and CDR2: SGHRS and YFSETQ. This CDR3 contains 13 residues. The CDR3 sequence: CASRLDRNNEAFF. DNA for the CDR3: TGCGCCAGCCGACTGGACAGGAACAATGAAGCTTTCTTT.

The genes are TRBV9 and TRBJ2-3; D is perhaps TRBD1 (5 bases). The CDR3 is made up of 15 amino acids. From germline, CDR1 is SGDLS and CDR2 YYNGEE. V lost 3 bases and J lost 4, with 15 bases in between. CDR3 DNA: TGTGCCAGCAGCGAGGGGTTTAAGAACGCAGATACGCAGTATTTT. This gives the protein CASSEGFKNADTQYF. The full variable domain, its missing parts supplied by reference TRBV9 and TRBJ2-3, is DSGVTQTPKHLITATGQRVTLRCSPRSGDLSVYWYQQSLDQGLQFLIQYYNGEERAKGNILERFSAQQFPDLHSELNLSSLELGDSALYFCASSEGFKNADTQYFGPGTRLTVL.

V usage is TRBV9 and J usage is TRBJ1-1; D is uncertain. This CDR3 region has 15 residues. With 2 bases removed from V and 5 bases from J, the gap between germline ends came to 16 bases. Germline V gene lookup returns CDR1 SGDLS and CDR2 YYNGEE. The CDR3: CASSVSRHRGTEAFF. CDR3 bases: TGTGCCAGCAGCGTCAGTCGTCATCGCGGGACTGAAGCTTTCTTT.

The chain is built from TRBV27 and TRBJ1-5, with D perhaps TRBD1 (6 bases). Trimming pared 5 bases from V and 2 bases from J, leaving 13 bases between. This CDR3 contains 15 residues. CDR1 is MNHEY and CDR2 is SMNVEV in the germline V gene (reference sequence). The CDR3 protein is CASSEQGLGNQPQHF. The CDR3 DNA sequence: TGTGCCAGCAGTGAACAGGGATTGGGCAATCAGCCCCAGCATTTT.

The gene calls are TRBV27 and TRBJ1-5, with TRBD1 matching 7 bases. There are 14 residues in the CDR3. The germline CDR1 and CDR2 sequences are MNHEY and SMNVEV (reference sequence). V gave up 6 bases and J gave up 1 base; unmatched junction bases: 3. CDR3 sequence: CASRRTGSNQPQHF. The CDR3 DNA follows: TGTGCCAGCAGAAGGACAGGAAGCAATCAGCCCCAGCATTTT.

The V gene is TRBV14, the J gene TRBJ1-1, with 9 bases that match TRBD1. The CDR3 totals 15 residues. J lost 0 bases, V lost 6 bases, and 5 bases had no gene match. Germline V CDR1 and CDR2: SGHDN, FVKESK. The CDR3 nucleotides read TGTGCCAGCAGGCGGACAGGGGTTGTGAACACTGAAGCTTTCTTT. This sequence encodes CASRRTGVVNTEAFF.

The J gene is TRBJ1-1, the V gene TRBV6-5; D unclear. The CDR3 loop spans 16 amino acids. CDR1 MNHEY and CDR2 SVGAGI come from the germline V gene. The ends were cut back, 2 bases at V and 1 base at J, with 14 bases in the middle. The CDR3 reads CASSYLPLAENTEAFF. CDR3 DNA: TGTGCCAGCAGTTACCTTCCTCTGGCAGAGAACACTGAAGCTTTCTTT.

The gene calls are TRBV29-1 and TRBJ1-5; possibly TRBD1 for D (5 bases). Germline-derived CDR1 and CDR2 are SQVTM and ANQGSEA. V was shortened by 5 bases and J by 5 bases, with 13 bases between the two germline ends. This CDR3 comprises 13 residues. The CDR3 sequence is CSVYEGGDQPQHF. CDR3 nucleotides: TGCAGCGTTTACGAAGGAGGGGATCAGCCCCAGCATTTT.

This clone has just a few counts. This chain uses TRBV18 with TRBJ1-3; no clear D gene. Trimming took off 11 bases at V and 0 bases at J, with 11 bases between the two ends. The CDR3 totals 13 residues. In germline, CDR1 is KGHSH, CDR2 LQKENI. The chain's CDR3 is CAVLASSGNTIYF. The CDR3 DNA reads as TGTGCCGTCCTGGCAAGCTCTGGAAACACCATATATTTT. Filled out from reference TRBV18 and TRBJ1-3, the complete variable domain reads NAGVMQNPRHLVRRRGQEARLRCSPMKGHSHVYWYRQLPEEGLKFMVYLQKENIIDESGMPKERFSAEFPKEGPSILRIQQVVRGDSAAYFCAVLASSGNTIYFGEGSWLTVV.

In DNA, the CDR3 is TGCGCCAGCAGCTTAACGACAGGGGATGGGACCCAGTACTTC. Translation: CASSLTTGDGTQYF. The rearrangement uses TRBV5-1 and TRBJ2-5; 8 nucleotides line up with TRBD1. Germline CDR1 is SGHRS and CDR2 is YFSETQ. V was clipped by 2 bases and J by 7 bases; unmatched bases: 7. The CDR3 has 14 residues.

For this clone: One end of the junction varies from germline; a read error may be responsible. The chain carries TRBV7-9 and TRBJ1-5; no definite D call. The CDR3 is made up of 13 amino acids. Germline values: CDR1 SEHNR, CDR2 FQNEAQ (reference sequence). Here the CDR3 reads CSSSFERDQPQHF. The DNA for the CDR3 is TGTTCCAGCAGCTTCGAGAGGGATCAGCCCCAGCATTTT. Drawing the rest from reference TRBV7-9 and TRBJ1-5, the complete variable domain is DTGVSQNPRHKITKRGQNVTFRCDPISEHNRLYWYRQTLGQGPEFLTYFQNEAQLEKSRLLSDRFSAERPKGSFSTLEIQRTEQGDSAMYLCSSSFERDQPQHFGDGTRLSIL.

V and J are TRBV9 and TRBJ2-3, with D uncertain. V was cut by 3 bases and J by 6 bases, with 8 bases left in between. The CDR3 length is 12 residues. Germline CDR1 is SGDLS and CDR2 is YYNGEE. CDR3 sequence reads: CASSANMDTQYF. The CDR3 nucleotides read TGTGCCAGCAGCGCCAACATGGATACGCAGTATTTT.

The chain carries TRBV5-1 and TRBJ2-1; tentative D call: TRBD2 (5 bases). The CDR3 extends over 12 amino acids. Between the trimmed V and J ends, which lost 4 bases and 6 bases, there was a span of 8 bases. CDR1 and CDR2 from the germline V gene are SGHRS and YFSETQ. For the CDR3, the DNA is TGCGCCAGCAGCGCCGGGGTCAATGAGCAGTTCTTC. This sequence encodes CASSAGVNEQFF.